This T cell receptor beta chain was recovered during a study of cytomegalovirus exposure and HLA in healthy donors. Overall study results and limits: Previous analysis showed most TCR beta V segments were productive about 87% or about 30% of the time.

It was with 60 Vbeta and 13 Jbeta primers that the PCR ran. TCRdb's copy holds only in-frame clones and misses some; the assay was immunoSEQ multiplex PCR. This repertoire shows roughly 140,000 clones, under 90% found once; its top ten account for approximately 2.7%. J was trimmed by 4 bases and V by 1 base; bases with no gene match: 0. The length of the CDR3 is 14 residues. Germline V gene lookup returns CDR1 MNHNS and CDR2 SASEGT. For this clone: What it binds is not known.

This chain joins TRBV6-1 and TRBJ2-3; 9 bases agree with TRBD2. The TCR sequence derives from a boy younger than 10 in good health and CMV-seronegative. Sequencing was done on a sample of PBMCs. The DNA of the CDR3 is TGTGCCAGCAGTGAAGGACTAGCGGCAGATACGCAGTATTTT. It is translated as CASSEGLAADTQYF.